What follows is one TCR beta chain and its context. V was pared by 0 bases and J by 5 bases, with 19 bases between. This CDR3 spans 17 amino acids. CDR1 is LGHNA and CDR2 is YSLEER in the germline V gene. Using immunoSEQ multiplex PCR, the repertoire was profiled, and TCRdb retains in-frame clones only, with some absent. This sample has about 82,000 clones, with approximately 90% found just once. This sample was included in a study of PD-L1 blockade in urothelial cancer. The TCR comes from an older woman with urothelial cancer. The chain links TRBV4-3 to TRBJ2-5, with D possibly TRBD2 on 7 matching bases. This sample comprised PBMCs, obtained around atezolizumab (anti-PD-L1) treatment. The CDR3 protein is CASSQDRYRGAWETQYF. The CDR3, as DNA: TGCGCCAGCAGCCAAGATAGATACCGGGGGGCCTGGGAGACCCAGTACTTC.